These 8 T cell receptor beta chains came from one sample sequenced in a study of patients and donors after allogeneic stem cell transplantation. TCRdb independently ran MiXCR on the RT-PCR reads; one entry per CDR3 protein. The profile shows about 160,000 distinct CDR3 sequences, 30% to 45% of them singletons. Sequencing was carried out using blood, either unsorted or a sorted T cell fraction (not recorded which). These receptors were collected from a human donor who was either an allogeneic HSCT recipient or a stem cell or donor lymphocyte infusion donor (not recorded which). It is not recorded whose cells these are; they may come from a transplant donor.

There are a few counts of this clonotype. The J gene is TRBJ1-2, the V gene TRBV9, with 7 bases identical to TRBD1. V was clipped by 4 bases and J by 0 bases; unmatched bases: 6. This CDR3 spans 15 amino acids. Germline V CDR1 and CDR2: SGDLS, YYNGEE. The CDR3 sequence: CASSPLTGTNYGYTF. Written as DNA, the CDR3 is TGTGCCAGCAGCCCCTTGACAGGGACTAACTATGGCTACACCTTC.

The V gene is TRBV20-1, the J gene TRBJ1-1; the D is unclear. This CDR3 is built from 10 residues. Trimming took off 1 base at V and 4 bases at J, with 1 base between the two ends. CDR1 and CDR2 from the germline V gene are DFQATT and SNEGSKA (reference sequence). CDR3 coding DNA: TGCAGTGCTAGAGCCACTGAAGCTTTCTTT. It is translated as CSARATEAFF.

J is TRBJ2-7 and V is TRBV4-3, with 9 bases aligning to TRBD1. This CDR3 contains 15 residues. Looked up from germline, CDR1 is LGHNA and CDR2 is YSLEER. V trimming: 0 bases; J trimming: 4 bases; junction bases outside the gene matches: 4. This chain's CDR3 is CASSQDPDRGYEQYF. The CDR3 nucleotides are TGCGCCAGCAGCCAAGATCCGGACAGGGGTTACGAGCAGTACTTC.

This clonotype was seen more than once but under ten times. V usage is TRBV29-1 and J usage is TRBJ1-1, with D perhaps TRBD1 (5 bases). Germline lookup yields CDR1 SQVTM and CDR2 ANQGSEA. The CDR3 runs to 15 residues. V lost 1 base, J lost 2 bases, and 14 bases lay in between. CDR3 loop: CSVEGLGGSNTEAFF. The CDR3 bases are TGCAGCGTTGAAGGCCTTGGGGGTTCCAACACTGAAGCTTTCTTT.

This clonotype appeared a few times. The rearrangement joins TRBV2 to TRBJ1-1; a weak D match, TRBD1 (5 bases). The CDR3 spans 17 residues. The germline V and J ends were trimmed by 5 bases and 1 base, with 20 bases remaining between them. Germline V CDR1 and CDR2: SNHLY, FYNNEI. The CDR3 nucleotides read TGTGCCAGCAGTTCAATCGTCCTTGACAGCCCGAACACTGAAGCTTTCTTT. It is translated as CASSSIVLDSPNTEAFF.

CDR3 amino acids: CASRPFYVNQPQHF. The CDR3 DNA is TGTGCCAGCAGACCGTTCTATGTCAATCAGCCCCAGCATTTT. V and J are TRBV6-5 and TRBJ1-5; no clear D gene. CDR1 is MNHEY and CDR2 is SVGAGI in the germline V gene. The ends were cut back, 6 bases at V and 3 bases at J, with 12 bases in the middle. This CDR3 contains 14 residues.

The V call is TRBV28, the J call TRBJ2-2; 8 bases align to TRBD1. Germline V CDR1 and CDR2: MDHEN, SYDVKM. Germline trimming cut 3 bases from V and 6 bases from J; bases unmatched to any gene: 6. This CDR3 has 15 residues. CDR3 residues: CASSFIRTGPGELFF. The CDR3 region has the DNA TGTGCCAGCAGTTTCATACGGACAGGGCCCGGGGAGCTGTTTTTT.

The rearrangement uses TRBV9 and TRBJ2-1, with D possibly matching TRBD2 (5 bases). This CDR3 contains 12 residues. V was cut by 0 bases and J by 10 bases, with 8 bases left in between. Germline CDR1 is SGDLS and CDR2 is YYNGEE. DNA of the CDR3: TGTGCCAGCAGCGTAGACTGGGAGGAGCAGTTCTTC. It specifies CASSVDWEEQFF.